Described below is a single TCR beta chain sequence and its context. TCRdb's copy holds only in-frame clones and misses some; the assay was immunoSEQ multiplex PCR. Here the sample spans approximately 53,000 clones, approximately 83% being singletons. CDR1 and CDR2 from the germline V gene are GTSNPN and SVGIG (reference sequence). The germline V and J ends were trimmed by 0 bases and 10 bases, with 15 bases remaining between them. This CDR3 spans 14 amino acids. The record originates from a study of blood T cell repertoires in COVID-19. The source material was peripheral blood. The TCR sequence derives from a man between 40 and 49 years old with acute or convalescent COVID-19. The chain uses TRBV30 and TRBJ1-4; D is possibly TRBD1 (6 bases). This CDR3 reads CAWSVAREGGKLFF. CDR3 nucleotide sequence: TGTGCCTGGAGTGTAGCTAGGGAAGGGGGAAAACTGTTTTTT. The complete variable domain, with remaining parts taken from reference TRBV30 and TRBJ1-4, reads SQTIHQWPATLVQPVGSPLSLECTVEGTSNPNLYWYRQAAGRGLQLLFYSVGIGQISSEVPQNLSASRPQDRQFILSSKKLLLSDSGFYLCAWSVAREGGKLFFGSGTQLSVL.